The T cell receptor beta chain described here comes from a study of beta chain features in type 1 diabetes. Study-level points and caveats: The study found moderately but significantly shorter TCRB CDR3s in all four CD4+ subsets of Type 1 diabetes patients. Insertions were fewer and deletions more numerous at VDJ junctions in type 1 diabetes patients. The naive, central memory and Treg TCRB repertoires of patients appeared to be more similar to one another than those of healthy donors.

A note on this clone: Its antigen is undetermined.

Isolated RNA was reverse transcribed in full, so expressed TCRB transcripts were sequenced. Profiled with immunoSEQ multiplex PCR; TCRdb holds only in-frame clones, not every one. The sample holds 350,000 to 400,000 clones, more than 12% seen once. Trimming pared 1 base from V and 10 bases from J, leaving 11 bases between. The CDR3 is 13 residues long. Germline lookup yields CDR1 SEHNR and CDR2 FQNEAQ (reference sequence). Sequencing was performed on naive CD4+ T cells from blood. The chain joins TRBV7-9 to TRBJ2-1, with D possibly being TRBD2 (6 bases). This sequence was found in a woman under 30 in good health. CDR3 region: CASSLVAGWEQFF. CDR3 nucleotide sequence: TGTGCCAGCAGCTTAGTTGCGGGATGGGAGCAGTTCTTC. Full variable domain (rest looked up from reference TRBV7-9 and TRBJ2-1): DTGVSQNPRHKITKRGQNVTFRCDPISEHNRLYWYRQTLGQGPEFLTYFQNEAQLEKSRLLSDRFSAERPKGSFSTLEIQRTEQGDSAMYLCASSLVAGWEQFFGPGTRLTVL.